The entry below gives a single T cell receptor beta chain sequence along with its context. Its antigen is as yet unknown. Germline loops: CDR1 MNHNS, CDR2 SASEGT. The CDR3 has 13 amino acids. Trimming left V 1 base short and J 1 base short, with 4 bases between. TCRdb re-called the reads through MiXCR, storing one row per CDR3 protein. This table holds roughly 500,000 distinct CDR3 sequences, 15% to 20% found once. The source of the sample is a study of T cell repertoires in cytomegalovirus infection. General observations from the study: CMV carriers with the relevant HLA were identified by cumulative public TCR beta family frequency.

The sample taken for sequencing was CD8+ T cells from PBMCs. This clonotype was sampled from a human donor in good health (CMV status not recorded). Some clones in this sample may be carry-over from other donors' samples. The chain combines TRBV6-1 with TRBJ1-2; D ambiguous. CDR3 coding DNA: TGTGCCAGCAGTGAAGACGGTAACTATGGCTACACCTTC. Translating it yields CASSEDGNYGYTF.